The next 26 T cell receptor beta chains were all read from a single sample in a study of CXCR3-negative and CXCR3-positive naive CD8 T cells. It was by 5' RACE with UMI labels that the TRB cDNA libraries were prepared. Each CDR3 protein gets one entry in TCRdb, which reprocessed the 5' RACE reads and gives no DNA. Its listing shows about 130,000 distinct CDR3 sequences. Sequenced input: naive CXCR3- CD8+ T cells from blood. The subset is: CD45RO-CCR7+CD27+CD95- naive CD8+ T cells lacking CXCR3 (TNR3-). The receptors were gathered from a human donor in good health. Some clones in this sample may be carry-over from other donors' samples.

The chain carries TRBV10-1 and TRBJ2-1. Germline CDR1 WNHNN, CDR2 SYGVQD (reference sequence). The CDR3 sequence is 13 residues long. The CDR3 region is CASSDVLANEQFF.

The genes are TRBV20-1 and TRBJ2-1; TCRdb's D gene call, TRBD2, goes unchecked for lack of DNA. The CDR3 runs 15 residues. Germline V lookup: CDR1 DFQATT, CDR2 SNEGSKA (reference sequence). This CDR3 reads CSAEGLAGPYNEQFF.

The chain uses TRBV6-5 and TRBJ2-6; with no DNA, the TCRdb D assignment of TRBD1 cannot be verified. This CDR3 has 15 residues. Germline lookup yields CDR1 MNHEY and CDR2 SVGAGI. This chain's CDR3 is CASSYRESGANVLTF.

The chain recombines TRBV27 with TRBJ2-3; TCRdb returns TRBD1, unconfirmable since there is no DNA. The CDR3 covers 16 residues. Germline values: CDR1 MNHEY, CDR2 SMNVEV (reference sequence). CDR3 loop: CASSLLGPLATDTQYF.

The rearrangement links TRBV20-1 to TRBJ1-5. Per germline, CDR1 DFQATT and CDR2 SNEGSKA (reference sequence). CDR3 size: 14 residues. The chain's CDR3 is CSASFWGPNQPQHF.

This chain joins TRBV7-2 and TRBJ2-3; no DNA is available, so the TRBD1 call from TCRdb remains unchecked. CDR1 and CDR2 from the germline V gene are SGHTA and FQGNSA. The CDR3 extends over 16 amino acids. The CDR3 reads CASSLAGAGGGDTQYF.

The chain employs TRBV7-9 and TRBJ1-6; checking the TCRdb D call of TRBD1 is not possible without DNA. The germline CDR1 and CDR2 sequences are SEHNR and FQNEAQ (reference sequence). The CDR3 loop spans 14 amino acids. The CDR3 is CASRSGTGDSPLHF.

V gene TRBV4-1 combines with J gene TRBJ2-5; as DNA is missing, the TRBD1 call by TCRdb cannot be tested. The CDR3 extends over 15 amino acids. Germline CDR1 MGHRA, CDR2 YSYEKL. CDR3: CASSHRDSLQETQYF.

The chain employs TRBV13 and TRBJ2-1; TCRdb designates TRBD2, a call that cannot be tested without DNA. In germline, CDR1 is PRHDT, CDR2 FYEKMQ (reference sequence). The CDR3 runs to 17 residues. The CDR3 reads CASSTRTSGSPNHEQFF. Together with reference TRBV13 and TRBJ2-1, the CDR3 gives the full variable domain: AAGVIQSPRHLIKEKRETATLKCYPIPRHDTVYWYQQGPGQDPQFLISFYEKMQSDKGSIPDRFSAQQFSDYHSELNMSSLELGDSALYFCASSTRTSGSPNHEQFFGPGTRLTVL.

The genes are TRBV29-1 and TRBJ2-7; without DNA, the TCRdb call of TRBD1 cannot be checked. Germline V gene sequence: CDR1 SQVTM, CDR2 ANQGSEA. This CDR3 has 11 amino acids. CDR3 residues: CSAGTGYEQYF.

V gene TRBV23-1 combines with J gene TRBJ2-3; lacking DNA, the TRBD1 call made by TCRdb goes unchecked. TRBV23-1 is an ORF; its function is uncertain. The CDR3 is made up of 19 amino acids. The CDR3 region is CASSQSGPGQSASTDTQYF.

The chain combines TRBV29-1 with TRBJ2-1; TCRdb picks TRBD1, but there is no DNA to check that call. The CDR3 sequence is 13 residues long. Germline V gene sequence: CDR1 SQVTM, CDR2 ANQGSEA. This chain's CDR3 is CSVEDDRRWEQFF.

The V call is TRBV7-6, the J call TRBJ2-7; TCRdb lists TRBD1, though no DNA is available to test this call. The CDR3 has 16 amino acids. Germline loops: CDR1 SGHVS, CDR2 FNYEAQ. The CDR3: CASSPVLDRGLHEQYF.

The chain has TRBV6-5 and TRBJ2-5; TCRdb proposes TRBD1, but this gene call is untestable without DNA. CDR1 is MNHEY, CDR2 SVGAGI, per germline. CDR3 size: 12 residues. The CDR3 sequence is CASSYGAGTQYF.

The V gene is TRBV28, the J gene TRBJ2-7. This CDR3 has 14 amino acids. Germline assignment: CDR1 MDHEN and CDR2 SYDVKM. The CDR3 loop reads CASRKQGVTHEQYF. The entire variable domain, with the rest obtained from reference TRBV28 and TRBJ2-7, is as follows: DVKVTQSSRYLVKRTGEKVFLECVQDMDHENMFWYRQDPGLGLRLIYFSYDVKMKEKGDIPEGYSVSREKKERFSLILESASTNQTSMYLCASRKQGVTHEQYFGPGTRLTVT.

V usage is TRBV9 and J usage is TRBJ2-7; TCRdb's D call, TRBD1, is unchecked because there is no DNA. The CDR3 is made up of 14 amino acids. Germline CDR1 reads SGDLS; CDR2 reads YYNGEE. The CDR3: CASSVGTAIYEQYF.

The chain's CDR3 is CSARDVRIAGGYEQYF. The chain uses TRBV20-1 and TRBJ2-7; with no DNA, the TCRdb D assignment of TRBD2 cannot be verified. This CDR3 comprises 16 residues. CDR1 DFQATT and CDR2 SNEGSKA come from the germline V gene (reference sequence).

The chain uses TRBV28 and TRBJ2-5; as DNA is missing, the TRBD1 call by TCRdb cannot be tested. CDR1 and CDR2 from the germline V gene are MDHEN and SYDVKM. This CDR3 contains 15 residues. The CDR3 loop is CASSPGGVQQETQYF. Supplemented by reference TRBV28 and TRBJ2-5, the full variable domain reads DVKVTQSSRYLVKRTGEKVFLECVQDMDHENMFWYRQDPGLGLRLIYFSYDVKMKEKGDIPEGYSVSREKKERFSLILESASTNQTSMYLCASSPGGVQQETQYFGPGTRLLVL.

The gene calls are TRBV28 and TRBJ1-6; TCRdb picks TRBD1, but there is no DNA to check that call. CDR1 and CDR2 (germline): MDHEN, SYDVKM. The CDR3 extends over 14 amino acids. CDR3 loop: CASSQGTGVSPLHF.

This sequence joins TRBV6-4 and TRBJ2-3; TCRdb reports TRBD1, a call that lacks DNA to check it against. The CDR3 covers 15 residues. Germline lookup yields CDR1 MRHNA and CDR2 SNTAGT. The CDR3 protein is CASSDGTGGTDTQYF.

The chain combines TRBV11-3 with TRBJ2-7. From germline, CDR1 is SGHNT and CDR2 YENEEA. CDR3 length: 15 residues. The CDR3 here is CASSVRSTRIYEQYF. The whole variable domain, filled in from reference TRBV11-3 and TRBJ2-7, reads EAGVVQSPRYKIIEKKQPVAFWCNPISGHNTLYWYLQNLGQGPELLIRYENEEAVDDSQLPKDRFSAERLKGVDSTLKIQPAELGDSAVYLCASSVRSTRIYEQYFGPGTRLTVT.

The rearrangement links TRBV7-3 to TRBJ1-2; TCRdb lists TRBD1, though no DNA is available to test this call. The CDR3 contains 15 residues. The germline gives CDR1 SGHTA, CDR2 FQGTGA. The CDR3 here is CASSDSGGPDYGYTF.

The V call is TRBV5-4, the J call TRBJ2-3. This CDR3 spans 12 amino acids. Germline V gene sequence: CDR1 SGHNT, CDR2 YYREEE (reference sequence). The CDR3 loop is CASSLRWDTQYF.

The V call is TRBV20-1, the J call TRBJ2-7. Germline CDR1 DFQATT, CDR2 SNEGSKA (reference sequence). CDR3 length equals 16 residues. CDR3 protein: CSARELAGFLPYEQYF.

The CDR3 region is CASSQKGNEQFF. The V and J genes are TRBV12-3 or TRBV12-4 and TRBJ2-1; TCRdb names TRBD1, which stays unverified in the absence of DNA. This CDR3 spans 12 amino acids.

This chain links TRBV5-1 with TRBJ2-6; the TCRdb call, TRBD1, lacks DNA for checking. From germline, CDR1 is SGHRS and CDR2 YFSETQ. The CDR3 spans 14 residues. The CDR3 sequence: CASSAPGTANVLTF.